These T cell receptor beta chains were read from a single sample in a study of vaccination effects on CD4 cells after COVID-19. These receptors lack a known antigen. Some clones are missing from TCRdb's copy, which holds only in-frame ones; the method was immunoSEQ multiplex PCR. The repertoire holds approximately 31,000 clones, with less than 85% as singletons. This material consisted of CD4+ T cells from PBMCs cultured without peptide, taken before COVID-19 vaccination. The receptors originated from a human donor who received a COVID-19 vaccine. Each CDR3 is given with its conserved first and last residue. D genes are given only for firm matches. Rows give clone size only sometimes, using once, few, many, or a class for an expanded clone.

D gene | clone size | J gene | V gene | CDR3 DNA | CDR3 protein
NA | once | TRBJ1-1 | TRBV5-1 | TGCGCCAGCAGCTTGGAACAGGGAGAAGCTTTCTTT | CASSLEQGEAFF
NA | NA | TRBJ2-7 | TRBV5-6 | TGTGCCAGCAGCCTAACCGATTACGAGCAGTACTTC | CASSLTDYEQYF
TRBD1 | NA | TRBJ1-1 | TRBV27 | TGTGCCAGCAGGGTAGGGGGCATAGGGAACACTGAAGCTTTCTTT | CASRVGGIGNTEAFF
TRBD2 | NA | TRBJ2-1 | TRBV6-5 | TGTGCCAGCAGGGGTAGCGGGAGCTCCTACAATGAGCAGTTCTTC | CASRGSGSSYNEQFF
NA | NA | TRBJ2-5 | TRBV9 | TGTGCCAGCAGCGTAGCTCCAGGAGCGACCCAGTACTTC | CASSVAPGATQYF
NA | NA | TRBJ2-1 | TRBV10-3 | TGTGCCATCAGTGAGTTGATTAGCACCTACAATGAGCAGTTCTTC | CAISELISTYNEQFF
NA | NA | TRBJ2-7 | TRBV9 | TGTGCCAGCAGCGTAGCGCAGGTACCCTCCTACGAGCAGTACTTC | CASSVAQVPSYEQYF
NA | NA | TRBJ2-1 | TRBV10-3 | TGTGCCATCAGTCTCCGGGACAAAGGCTACAATGAGCAGTTCTTC | CAISLRDKGYNEQFF
NA | NA | TRBJ1-2 | TRBV6-5 | TGTGCCAGCAGGACCCCGGGATCCAACTATGGCTACACCTTC | CASRTPGSNYGYTF
TRBD1 | NA | TRBJ1-2 | TRBV7-2 | TGTGCCAGCAGCTCCGGACAGGGGCTGTACTATGGCTACACCTTC | CASSSGQGLYYGYTF
NA | NA | TRBJ2-5 | TRBV2 | TGTGCCAGCCCGACAGGAGCCAGTCCGGGGACCCAGTACTTC | CASPTGASPGTQYF
TRBD1 | NA | TRBJ2-7 | TRBV29-1 | TGCAGCGTCGCGGACAGGGGGCCTTCCTACGAGCAGTACTTC | CSVADRGPSYEQYF
NA | NA | TRBJ2-5 | TRBV5-4 | TGTGCCAGCAGCTTGCTAGCCGGGGAGACCCAGTACTTC | CASSLLAGETQYF
TRBD1 | NA | TRBJ2-7 | TRBV5-4 | TGTGCCAGCAGCTTTTCGACAGGGCACTCCTACGAGCAGTACTTC | CASSFSTGHSYEQYF
NA | NA | TRBJ1-2 | TRBV30 | TGTGCCTGGAGTGTAGGGGTAAATGGCTACACCTTC | CAWSVGVNGYTF
NA | NA | TRBJ1-2 | TRBV5-4 | TGTGCCAGCCCCGGAGGACGGGGGGTTGGCTACACCTTC | CASPGGRGVGYTF
NA | NA | TRBJ2-5 | TRBV11-1 | TGTGCCAGCAGCTTAGGCCAGGGTGTAAAGACCCAGTACTTC | CASSLGQGVKTQYF
NA | few | TRBJ2-3 | TRBV20-1 | TGCAGTGCTAGAACCACAGATACGCAGTATTTT | CSARTTDTQYF
NA | NA | TRBJ1-1 | TRBV4-2 | TGTGCCAGCAGCCAAGCTGAGGGGTTGAGGGAAGCTTTCTTT | CASSQAEGLREAFF
NA | NA | TRBJ1-2 | TRBV20-1 | TGCAGTCCTGGCAGGGACACCTTC | CSPGRDTF